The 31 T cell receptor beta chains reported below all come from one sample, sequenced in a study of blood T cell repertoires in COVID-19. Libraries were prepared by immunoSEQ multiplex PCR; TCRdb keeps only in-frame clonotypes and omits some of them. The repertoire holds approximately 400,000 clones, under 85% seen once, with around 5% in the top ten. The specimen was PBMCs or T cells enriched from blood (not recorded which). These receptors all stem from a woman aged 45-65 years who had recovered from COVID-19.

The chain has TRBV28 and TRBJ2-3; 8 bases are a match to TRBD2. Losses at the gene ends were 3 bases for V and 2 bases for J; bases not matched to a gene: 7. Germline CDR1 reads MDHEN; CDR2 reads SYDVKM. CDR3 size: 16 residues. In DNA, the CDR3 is TGTGCCAGCAGTTTTCTGCGGGGGGCCCCCACAGATACGCAGTATTTT. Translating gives CASSFLRGAPTDTQYF. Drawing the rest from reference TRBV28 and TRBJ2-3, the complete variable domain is DVKVTQSSRYLVKRTGEKVFLECVQDMDHENMFWYRQDPGLGLRLIYFSYDVKMKEKGDIPEGYSVSREKKERFSLILESASTNQTSMYLCASSFLRGAPTDTQYFGPGTRLTVL.

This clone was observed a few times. The CDR3 spells CASSHLDSYGYTF. In DNA, the CDR3 is TGTGCCAGCAGTCACCTGGACAGCTATGGCTACACCTTC. The chain employs TRBV2 and TRBJ1-2; D is perhaps TRBD1 (6 bases). The CDR3 loop spans 13 amino acids. Germline lookup yields CDR1 SNHLY and CDR2 FYNNEI. Trimming stripped 5 bases from V and 4 bases from J, with 11 bases between. Looking up the rest from reference TRBV2 and TRBJ1-2 gives the full variable domain: EPEVTQTPSHQVTQMGQEVILRCVPISNHLYFYWYRQILGQKVEFLVSFYNNEISEKSEIFDDQFSVERPDGSNFTLKIRSTKLEDSAMYFCASSHLDSYGYTFGSGTRLTVV.

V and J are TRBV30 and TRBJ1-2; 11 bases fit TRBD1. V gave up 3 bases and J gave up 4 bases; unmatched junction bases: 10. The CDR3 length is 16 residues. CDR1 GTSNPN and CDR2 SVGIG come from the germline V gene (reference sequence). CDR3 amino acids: CAWSSPGQGEGYGYTF. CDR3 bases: TGTGCCTGGAGCTCCCCGGGACAGGGGGAGGGCTATGGCTACACCTTC.

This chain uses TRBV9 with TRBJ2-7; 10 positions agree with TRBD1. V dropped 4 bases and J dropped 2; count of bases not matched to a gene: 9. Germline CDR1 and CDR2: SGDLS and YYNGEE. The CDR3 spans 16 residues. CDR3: CASSPRGQGNPYEQYF. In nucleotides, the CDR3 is TGTGCCAGCAGCCCGCGGGGACAGGGGAACCCCTACGAGCAGTACTTC.

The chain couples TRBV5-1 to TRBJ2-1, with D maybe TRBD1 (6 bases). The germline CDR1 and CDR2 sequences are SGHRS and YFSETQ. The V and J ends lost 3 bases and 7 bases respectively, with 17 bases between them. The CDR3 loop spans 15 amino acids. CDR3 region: CASSSDRHLSNEQFF. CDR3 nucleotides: TGCGCCAGCAGCTCGGACAGACACCTCTCGAATGAGCAGTTCTTC. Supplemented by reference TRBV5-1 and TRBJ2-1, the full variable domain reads KAGVTQTPRYLIKTRGQQVTLSCSPISGHRSVSWYQQTPGQGLQFLFEYFSETQRNKGNFPGRFSGRQFSNSRSEMNVSTLELGDSALYLCASSSDRHLSNEQFFGPGTRLTVL.

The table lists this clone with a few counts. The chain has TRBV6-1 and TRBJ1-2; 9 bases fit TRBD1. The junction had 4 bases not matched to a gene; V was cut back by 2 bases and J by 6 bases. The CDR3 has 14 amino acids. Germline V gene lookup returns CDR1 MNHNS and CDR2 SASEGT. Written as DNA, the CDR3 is TGTGCCAGCAGTGAAATGGGACAGGGCGATGGCTACACCTTC. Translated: CASSEMGQGDGYTF.

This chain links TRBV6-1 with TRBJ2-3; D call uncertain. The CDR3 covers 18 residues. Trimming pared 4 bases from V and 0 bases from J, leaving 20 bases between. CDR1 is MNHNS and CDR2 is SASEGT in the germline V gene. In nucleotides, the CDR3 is TGTGCCAGCAGTGGAGTCAGAGGAACCCCTACTAGCACAGATACGCAGTATTTT. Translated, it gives CASSGVRGTPTSTDTQYF.

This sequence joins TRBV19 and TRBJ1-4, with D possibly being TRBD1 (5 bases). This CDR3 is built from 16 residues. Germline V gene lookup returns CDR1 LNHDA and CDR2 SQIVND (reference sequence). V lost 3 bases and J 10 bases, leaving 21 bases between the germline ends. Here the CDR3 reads CASSMEGVSQGAKLFF. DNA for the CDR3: TGTGCCAGTAGTATGGAGGGCGTCAGCCAAGGGGCAAAACTGTTTTTT.

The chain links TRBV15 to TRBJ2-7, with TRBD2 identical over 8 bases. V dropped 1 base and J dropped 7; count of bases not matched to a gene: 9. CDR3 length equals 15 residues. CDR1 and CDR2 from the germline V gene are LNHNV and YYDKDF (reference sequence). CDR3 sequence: CATSRVGGAVMEQYF. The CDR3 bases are TGTGCCACCAGCAGAGTCGGGGGGGCAGTTATGGAGCAGTACTTC.

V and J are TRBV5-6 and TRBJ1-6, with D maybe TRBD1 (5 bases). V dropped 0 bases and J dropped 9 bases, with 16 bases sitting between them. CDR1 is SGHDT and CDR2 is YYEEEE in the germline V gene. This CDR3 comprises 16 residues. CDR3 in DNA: TGTGCCAGCAGCTTGGTCTTCCAGGGTCAACGTTCACCCCTCCACTTT. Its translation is CASSLVFQGQRSPLHF. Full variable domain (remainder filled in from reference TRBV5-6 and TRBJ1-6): DAGVTQSPTHLIKTRGQQVTLRCSPKSGHDTVSWYQQALGQGPQFIFQYYEEEERQRGNFPDRFSGHQFPNYSSELNVNALLLGDSALYLCASSLVFQGQRSPLHFGNGTRLTVT.

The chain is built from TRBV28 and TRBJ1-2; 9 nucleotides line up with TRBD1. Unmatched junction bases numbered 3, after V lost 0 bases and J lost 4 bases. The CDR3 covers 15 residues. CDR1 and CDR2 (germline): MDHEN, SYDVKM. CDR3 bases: TGTGCCAGCAGTTTATGGGGACAGGGTGCCTATGGCTACACCTTC. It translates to CASSLWGQGAYGYTF.

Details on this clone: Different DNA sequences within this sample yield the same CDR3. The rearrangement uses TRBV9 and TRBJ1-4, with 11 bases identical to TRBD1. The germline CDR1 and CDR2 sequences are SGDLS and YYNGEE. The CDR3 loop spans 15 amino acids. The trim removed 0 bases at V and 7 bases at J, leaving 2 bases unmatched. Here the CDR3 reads CASSVAGTGGEKLFF. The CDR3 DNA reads TGTGCCAGCAGCGTAGCTGGGACAGGGGGTGAAAAACTGTTTTTT.

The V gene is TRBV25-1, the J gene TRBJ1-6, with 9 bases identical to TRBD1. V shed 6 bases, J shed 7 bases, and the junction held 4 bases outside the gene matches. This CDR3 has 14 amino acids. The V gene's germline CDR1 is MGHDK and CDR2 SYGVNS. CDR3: CASRQGARNSPLHF. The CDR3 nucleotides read TGTGCCAGCAGACAGGGGGCGCGGAATTCACCCCTCCACTTT.

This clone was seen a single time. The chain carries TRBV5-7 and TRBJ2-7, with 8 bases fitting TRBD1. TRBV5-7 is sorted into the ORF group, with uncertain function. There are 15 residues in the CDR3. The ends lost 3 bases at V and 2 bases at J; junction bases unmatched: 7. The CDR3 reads CASSSRDRLTYEQYF. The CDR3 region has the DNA TGTGCCAGCAGCTCCCGGGACAGGCTTACCTACGAGCAGTACTTC.

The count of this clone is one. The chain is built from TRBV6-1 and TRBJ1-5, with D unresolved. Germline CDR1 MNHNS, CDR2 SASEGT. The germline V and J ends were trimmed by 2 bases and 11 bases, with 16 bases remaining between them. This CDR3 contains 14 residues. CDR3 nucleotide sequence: TGTGCCAGCAGTGAAAGTACCGGCGGAATGTCCCAGCATTTT. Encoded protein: CASSESTGGMSQHF.

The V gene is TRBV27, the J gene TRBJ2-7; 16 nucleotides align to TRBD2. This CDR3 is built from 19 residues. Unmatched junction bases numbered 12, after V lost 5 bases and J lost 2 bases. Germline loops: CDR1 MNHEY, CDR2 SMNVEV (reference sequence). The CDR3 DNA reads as TGTGCCAGCAGTCCCCCGGGACTAGCGGGAGGGCCGTCTCCCTACGAGCAGTACTTC. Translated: CASSPPGLAGGPSPYEQYF.

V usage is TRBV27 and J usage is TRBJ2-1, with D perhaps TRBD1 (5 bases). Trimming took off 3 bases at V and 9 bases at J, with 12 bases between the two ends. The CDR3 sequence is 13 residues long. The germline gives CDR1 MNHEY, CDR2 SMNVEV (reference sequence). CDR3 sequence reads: CASSLYRGGEQFF. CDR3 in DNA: TGTGCCAGCAGTTTGTATAGGGGCGGTGAGCAGTTCTTC.

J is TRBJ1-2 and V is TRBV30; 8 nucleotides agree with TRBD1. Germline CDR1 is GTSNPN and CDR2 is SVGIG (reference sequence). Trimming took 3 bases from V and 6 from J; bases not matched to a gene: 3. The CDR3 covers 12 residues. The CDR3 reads CAWRQTGDGYTF. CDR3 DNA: TGTGCCTGGAGACAGACAGGGGATGGCTACACCTTC.

The CDR3 protein is CASSFATGVEKLFF. The CDR3 DNA reads TGTGCCAGCAGCTTTGCTACAGGGGTTGAAAAACTGTTTTTT. This sequence joins TRBV7-9 and TRBJ1-4, with 7 nucleotides matching TRBD1. From germline, CDR1 is SEHNR and CDR2 FQNEAQ (reference sequence). The junction had 5 bases not matched to a gene; V was cut back by 3 bases and J by 7 bases. The CDR3 runs 14 residues. The full variable domain, its missing parts supplied by reference TRBV7-9 and TRBJ1-4, is DTGVSQNPRHKITKRGQNVTFRCDPISEHNRLYWYRQTLGQGPEFLTYFQNEAQLEKSRLLSDRFSAERPKGSFSTLEIQRTEQGDSAMYLCASSFATGVEKLFFGSGTQLSVL.

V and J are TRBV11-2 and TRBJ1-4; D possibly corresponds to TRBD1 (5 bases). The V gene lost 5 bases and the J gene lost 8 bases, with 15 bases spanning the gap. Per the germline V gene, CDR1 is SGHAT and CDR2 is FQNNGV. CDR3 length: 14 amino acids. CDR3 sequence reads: CASSISGAGEKLFF. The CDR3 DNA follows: TGTGCCAGCAGCATAAGTGGGGCGGGGGAAAAACTGTTTTTT.

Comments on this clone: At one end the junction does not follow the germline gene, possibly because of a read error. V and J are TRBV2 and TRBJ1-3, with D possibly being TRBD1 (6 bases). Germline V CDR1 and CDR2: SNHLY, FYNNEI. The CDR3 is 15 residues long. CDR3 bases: TGTGCCAGCAGCGAAGGACAGTTCTCTGGAAACACCATATATTTT. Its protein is CASSEGQFSGNTIYF.

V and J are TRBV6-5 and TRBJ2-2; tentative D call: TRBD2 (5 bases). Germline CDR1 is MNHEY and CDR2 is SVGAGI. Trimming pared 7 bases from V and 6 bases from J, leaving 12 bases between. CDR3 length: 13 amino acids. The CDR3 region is CASIGLLPGELFF. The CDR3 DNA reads TGTGCCAGCATCGGACTGTTGCCCGGGGAGCTGTTTTTT.

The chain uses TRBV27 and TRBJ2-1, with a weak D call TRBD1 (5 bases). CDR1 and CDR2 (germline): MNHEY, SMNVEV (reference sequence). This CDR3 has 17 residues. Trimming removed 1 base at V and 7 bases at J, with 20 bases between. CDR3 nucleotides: TGTGCCAGCAGTTTATTCCCCCGACAGAGGACGGTTAATGAGCAGTTCTTC. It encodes CASSLFPRQRTVNEQFF.

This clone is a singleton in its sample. The CDR3, as DNA: TGTGCCAGCAGCTCTCTCGTGGGGGGGAACATTCAGTACTTC. This gives the protein CASSSLVGGNIQYF. This rearrangement joins TRBV3-1 (or the pseudogene TRBV3-2) to TRBJ2-4, with TRBD2 matching 7 bases. With 5 bases clipped from V and 7 bases from J, the junction kept 8 bases outside the gene matches. The CDR3 length is 14 residues. CDR1 and CDR2 (germline): LGHDT, YNNKEL (reference sequence).

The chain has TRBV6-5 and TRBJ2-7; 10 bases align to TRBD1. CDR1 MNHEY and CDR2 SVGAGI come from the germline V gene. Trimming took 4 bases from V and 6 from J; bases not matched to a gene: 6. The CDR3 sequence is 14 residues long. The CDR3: CASSSGQGSAEQYF. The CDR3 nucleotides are TGTGCCAGCAGTTCGGGACAGGGGTCGGCCGAGCAGTACTTC.

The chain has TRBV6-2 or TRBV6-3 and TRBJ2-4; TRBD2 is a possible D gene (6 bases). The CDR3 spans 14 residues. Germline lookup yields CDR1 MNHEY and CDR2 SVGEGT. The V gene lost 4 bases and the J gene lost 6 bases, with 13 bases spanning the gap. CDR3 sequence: CASSSPGLSNIQYF. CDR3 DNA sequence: TGTGCCAGCAGTTCCCCGGGACTTTCAAACATTCAGTACTTC.

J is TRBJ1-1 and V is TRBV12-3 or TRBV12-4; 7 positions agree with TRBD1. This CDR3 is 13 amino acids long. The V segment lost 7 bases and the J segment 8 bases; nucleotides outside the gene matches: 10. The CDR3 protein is CASIRQGSREAFF. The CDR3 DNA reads TGTGCCAGCATTCGACAGGGTTCTCGGGAAGCTTTCTTT.

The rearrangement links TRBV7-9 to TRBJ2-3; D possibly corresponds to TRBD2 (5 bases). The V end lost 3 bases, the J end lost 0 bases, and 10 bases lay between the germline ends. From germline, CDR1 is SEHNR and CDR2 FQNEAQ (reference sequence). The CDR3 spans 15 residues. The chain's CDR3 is CASSFVATSTDTQYF. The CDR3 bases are TGTGCCAGCAGCTTCGTAGCGACTAGCACAGATACGCAGTATTTT.

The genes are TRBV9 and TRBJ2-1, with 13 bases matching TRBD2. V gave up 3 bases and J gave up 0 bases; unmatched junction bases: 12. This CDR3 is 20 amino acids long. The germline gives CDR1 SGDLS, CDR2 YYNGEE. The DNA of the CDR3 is TGTGCCAGCAGCGGGCCTCGACTAGCGGGGGGAAACCACTCCTACAATGAGCAGTTCTTC. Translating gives CASSGPRLAGGNHSYNEQFF.

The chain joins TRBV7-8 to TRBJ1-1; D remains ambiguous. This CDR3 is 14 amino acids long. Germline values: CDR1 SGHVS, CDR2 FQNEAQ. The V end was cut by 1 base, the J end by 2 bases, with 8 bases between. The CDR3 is CASSLGGGNTEAFF. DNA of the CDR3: TGTGCCAGCAGCTTAGGAGGAGGTAACACTGAAGCTTTCTTT. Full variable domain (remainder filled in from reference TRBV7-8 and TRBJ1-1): GAGVSQSPRYKVAKRGQDVALRCDPISGHVSLFWYQQALGQGPEFLTYFQNEAQLDKSGLPSDRFFAERPEGSVSTLKIQRTQQEDSAVYLCASSLGGGNTEAFFGQGTRLTVV.

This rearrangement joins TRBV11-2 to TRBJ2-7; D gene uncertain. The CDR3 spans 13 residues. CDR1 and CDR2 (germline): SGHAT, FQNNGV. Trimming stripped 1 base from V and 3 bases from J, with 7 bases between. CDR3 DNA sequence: TGTGCCAGCAGCTTAGGGGCCCTCTACGAGCAGTACTTC. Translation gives CASSLGALYEQYF.